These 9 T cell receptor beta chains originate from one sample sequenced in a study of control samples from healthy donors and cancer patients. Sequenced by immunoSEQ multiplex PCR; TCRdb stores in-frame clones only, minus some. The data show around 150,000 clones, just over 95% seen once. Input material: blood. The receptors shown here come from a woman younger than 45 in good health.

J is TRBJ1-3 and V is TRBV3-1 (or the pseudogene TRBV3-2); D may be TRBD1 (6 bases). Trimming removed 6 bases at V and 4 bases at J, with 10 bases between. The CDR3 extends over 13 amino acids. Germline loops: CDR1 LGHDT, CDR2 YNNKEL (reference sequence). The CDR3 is CASSHRVGNTIYF. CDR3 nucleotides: TGTGCCAGCAGTCACAGGGTCGGAAACACCATATATTTT.

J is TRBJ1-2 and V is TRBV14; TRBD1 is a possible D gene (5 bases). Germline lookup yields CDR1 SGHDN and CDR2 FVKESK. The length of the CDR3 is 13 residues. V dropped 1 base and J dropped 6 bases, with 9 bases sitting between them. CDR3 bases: TGTGCCAGCAGCCAAGTCCGGGGGAATGGCTACACCTTC. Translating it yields CASSQVRGNGYTF.

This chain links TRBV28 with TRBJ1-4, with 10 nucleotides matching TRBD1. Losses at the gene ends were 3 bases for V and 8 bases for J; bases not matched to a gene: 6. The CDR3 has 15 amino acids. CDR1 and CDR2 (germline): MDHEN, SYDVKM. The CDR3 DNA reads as TGTGCCAGCAGTTTTTCCGGGACAGGGGTGGAAAAACTGTTTTTT. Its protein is CASSFSGTGVEKLFF.

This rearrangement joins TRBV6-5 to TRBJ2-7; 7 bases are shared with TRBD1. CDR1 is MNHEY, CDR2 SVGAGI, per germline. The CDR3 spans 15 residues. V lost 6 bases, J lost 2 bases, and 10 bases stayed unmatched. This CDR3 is CASSVHDRAPYEQYF. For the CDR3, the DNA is TGTGCCAGCAGCGTCCACGACAGGGCACCCTACGAGCAGTACTTC.

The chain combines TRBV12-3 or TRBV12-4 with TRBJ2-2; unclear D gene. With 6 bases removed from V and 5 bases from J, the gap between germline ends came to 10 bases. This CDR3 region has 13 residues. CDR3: CASSLRSTGELFF. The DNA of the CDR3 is TGTGCCAGCAGCCTACGTTCTACCGGGGAGCTGTTTTTT.

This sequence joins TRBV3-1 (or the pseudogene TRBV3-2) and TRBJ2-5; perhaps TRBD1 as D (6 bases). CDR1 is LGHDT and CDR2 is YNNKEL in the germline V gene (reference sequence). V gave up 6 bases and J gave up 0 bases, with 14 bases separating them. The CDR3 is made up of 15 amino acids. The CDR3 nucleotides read TGTGCCAGCAGTCGCAGGGGCATCCACCAAGAGACCCAGTACTTC. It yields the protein CASSRRGIHQETQYF.

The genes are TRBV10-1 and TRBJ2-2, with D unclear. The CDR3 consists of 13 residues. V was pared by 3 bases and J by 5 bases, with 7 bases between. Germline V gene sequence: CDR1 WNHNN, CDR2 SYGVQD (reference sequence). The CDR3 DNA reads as TGCGCCAGCAGTGAACATCCGACCGGGGAGCTGTTTTTT. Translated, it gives CASSEHPTGELFF.

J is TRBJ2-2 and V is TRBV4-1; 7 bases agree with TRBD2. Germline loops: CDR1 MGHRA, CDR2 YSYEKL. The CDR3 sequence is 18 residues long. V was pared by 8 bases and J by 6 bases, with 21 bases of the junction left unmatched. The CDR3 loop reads CASRIRTSGLQIAGELFF. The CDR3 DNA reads TGCGCCAGCCGAATAAGAACCTCGGGACTACAAATTGCCGGGGAGCTGTTTTTT.

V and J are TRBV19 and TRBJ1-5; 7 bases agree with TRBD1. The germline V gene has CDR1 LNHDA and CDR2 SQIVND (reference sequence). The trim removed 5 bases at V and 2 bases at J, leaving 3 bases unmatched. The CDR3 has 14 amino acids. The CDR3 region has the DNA TGTGCCAGTAGTCTTCAGGGGGGCAATCAGCCCCAGCATTTT. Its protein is CASSLQGGNQPQHF.